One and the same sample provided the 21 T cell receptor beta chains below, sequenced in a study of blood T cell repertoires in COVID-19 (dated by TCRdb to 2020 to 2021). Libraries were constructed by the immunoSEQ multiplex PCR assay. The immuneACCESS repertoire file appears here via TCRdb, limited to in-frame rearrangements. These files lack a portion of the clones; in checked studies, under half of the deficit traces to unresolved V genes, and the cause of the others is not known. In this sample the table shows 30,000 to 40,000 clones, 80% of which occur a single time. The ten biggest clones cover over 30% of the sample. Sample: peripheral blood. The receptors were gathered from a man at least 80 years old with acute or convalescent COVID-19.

For the CDR3, the DNA is TGTGCCAGCAGCCACAGCCACTCGGGACTAGCGGAAAAGATCACAGATACGCAGTATTTT. This gives the protein CASSHSHSGLAEKITDTQYF. The chain is built from TRBV3-1 (or the pseudogene TRBV3-2) and TRBJ2-3; 11 bases map to TRBD2. The junction had 16 bases not matched to a gene; V was cut back by 3 bases and J by 2 bases. CDR1 is LGHDT and CDR2 is YNNKEL in the germline V gene (reference sequence). The CDR3 totals 20 residues.

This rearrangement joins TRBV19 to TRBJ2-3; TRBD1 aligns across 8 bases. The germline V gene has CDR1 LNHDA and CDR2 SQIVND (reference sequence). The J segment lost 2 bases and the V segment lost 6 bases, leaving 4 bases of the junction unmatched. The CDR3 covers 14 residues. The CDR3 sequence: CASRLDRVTDTQYF. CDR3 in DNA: TGTGCCAGTAGGCTGGACAGGGTCACAGATACGCAGTATTTT.

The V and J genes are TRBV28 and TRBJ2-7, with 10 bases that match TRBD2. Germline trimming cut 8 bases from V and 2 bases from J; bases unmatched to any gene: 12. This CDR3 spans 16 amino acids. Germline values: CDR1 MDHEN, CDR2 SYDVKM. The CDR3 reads CASWGLAGAPAYEQYF. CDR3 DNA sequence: TGTGCCAGCTGGGGGCTAGCGGGGGCTCCGGCCTACGAGCAGTACTTC.

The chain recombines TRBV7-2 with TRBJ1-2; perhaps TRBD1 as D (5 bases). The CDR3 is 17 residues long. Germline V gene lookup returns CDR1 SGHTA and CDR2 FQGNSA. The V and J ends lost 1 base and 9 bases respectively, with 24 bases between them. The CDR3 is CASSLGLRGPQGKSYTF. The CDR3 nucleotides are TGTGCCAGCAGCTTAGGGTTGCGCGGACCTCAGGGAAAGAGCTACACCTTC.

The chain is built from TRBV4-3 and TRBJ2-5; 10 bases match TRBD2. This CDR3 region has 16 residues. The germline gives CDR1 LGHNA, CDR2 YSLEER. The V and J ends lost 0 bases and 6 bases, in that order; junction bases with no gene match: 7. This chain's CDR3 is CASSQDWASGSKTQYF. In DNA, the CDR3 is TGCGCCAGCAGCCAAGACTGGGCTAGCGGGAGCAAGACCCAGTACTTC.

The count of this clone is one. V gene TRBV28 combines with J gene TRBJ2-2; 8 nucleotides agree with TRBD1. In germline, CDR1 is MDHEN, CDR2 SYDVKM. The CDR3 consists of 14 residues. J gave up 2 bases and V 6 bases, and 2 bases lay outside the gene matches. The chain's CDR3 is CASRQGGNTGELFF. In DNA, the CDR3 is TGTGCCAGCAGACAGGGGGGTAACACCGGGGAGCTGTTTTTT.

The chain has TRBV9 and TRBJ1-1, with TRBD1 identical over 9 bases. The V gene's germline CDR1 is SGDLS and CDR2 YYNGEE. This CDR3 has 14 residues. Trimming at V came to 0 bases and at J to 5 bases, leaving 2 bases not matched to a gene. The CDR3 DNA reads TGTGCCAGCAGCGTAGGGGACAGGGTAACTGAAGCTTTCTTT. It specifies CASSVGDRVTEAFF.

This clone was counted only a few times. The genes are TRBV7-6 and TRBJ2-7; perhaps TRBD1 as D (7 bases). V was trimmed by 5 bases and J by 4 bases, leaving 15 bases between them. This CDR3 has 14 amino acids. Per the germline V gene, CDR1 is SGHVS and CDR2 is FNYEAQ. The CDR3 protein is CASSVGGGGYEQYF. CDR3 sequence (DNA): TGTGCCAGCAGCGTCGGAGGGGGCGGGTACGAGCAGTACTTC.

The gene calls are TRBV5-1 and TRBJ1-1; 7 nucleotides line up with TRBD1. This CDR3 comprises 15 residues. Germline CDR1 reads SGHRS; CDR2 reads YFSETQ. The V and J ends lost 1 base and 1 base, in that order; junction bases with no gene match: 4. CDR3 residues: CASSLTGEWNTEAFF. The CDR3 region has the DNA TGCGCCAGCAGCTTGACAGGGGAATGGAACACTGAAGCTTTCTTT.

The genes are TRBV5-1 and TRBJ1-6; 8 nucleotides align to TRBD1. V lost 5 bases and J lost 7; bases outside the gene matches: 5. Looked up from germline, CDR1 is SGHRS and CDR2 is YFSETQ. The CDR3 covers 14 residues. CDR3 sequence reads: CASSPDRVNSPLHF. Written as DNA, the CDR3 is TGCGCCAGCAGTCCGGACAGGGTAAATTCACCCCTCCACTTT.

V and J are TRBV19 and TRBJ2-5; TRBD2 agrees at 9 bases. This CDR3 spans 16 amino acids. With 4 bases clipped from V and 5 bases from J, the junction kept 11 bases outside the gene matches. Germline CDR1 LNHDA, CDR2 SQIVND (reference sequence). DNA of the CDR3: TGTGCCAGTAGTAGTCCCCGACTAGCGGAAGTTGAGACCCAGTACTTC. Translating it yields CASSSPRLAEVETQYF.

The CDR3 DNA follows: TGTGCCAGCAGCTTGGCCGGGACAGATAAGAACACTGAAGCTTTCTTT. Protein product: CASSLAGTDKNTEAFF. The chain carries TRBV5-4 and TRBJ1-1, with 7 bases lining up with TRBD1. V shed 0 bases and J 1 base; nucleotides not matched to a gene: 6. CDR1 SGHNT and CDR2 YYREEE come from the germline V gene (reference sequence). The CDR3 length is 16 residues.

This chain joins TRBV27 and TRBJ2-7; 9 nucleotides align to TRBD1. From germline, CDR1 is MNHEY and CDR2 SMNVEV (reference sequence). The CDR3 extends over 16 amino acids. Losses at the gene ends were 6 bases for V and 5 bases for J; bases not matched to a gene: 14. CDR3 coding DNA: TGTGCCAGCAGCCCCCCGGGACAGGGAAGGACTAACGAGCAGTACTTC. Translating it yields CASSPPGQGRTNEQYF.

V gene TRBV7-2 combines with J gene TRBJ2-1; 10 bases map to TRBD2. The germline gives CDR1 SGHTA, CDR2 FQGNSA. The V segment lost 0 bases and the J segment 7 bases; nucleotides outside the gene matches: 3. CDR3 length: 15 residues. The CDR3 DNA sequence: TGTGCCAGCAGCTTAGCTAGCGGGGGGCCAAATGAGCAGTTCTTC. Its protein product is CASSLASGGPNEQFF.

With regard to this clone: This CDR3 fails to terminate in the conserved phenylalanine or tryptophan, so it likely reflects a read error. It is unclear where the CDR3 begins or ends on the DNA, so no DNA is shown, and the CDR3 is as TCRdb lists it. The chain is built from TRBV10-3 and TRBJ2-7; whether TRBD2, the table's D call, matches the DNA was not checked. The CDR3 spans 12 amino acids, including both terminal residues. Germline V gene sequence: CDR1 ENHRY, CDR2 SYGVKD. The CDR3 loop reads CAISATSGSQTL.

Here the CDR3 reads CASSYARSPAGELFF. The CDR3 DNA sequence: TGTGCCAGCAGTTACGCACGTTCGCCGGCCGGGGAGCTGTTTTTT. The chain couples TRBV6-5 to TRBJ2-2; D ambiguous. The ends were cut back, 2 bases at V and 6 bases at J, with 13 bases in the middle. The CDR3 loop spans 15 amino acids. CDR1 and CDR2 (germline): MNHEY, SVGAGI.

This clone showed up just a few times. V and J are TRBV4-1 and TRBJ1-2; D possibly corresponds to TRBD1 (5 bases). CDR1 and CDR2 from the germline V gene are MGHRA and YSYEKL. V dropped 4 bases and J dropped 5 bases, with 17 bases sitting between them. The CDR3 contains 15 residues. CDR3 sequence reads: CASSRGGTTDYGYTF. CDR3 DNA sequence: TGCGCCAGCAGCCGCGGGGGAACAACCGATTATGGCTACACCTTC.

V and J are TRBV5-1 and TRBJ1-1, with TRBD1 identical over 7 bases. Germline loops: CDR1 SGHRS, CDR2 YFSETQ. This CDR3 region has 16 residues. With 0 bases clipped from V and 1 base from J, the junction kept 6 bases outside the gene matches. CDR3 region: CASSLVPTGANTEAFF. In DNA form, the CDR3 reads TGCGCCAGCAGCTTGGTTCCCACAGGGGCGAACACTGAAGCTTTCTTT.

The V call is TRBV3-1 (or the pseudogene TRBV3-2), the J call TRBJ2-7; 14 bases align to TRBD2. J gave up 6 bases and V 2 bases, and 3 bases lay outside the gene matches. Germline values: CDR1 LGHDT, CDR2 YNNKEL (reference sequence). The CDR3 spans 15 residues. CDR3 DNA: TGTGCCAGCAGCCAAAAGGGGACTAGCGGGAGCGAGCAGTACTTC. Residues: CASSQKGTSGSEQYF.

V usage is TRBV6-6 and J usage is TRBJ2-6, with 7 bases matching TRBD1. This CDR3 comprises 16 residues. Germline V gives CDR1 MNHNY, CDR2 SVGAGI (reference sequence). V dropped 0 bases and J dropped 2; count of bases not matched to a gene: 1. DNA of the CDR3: TGTGCCAGCAGTTACTCCCAGGGGGCTGGGGCCAACGTCCTGACTTTC. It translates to CASSYSQGAGANVLTF.

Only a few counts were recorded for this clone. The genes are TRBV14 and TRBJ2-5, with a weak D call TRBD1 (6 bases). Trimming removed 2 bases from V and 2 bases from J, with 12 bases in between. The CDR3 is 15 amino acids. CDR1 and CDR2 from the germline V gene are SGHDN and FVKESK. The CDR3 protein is CASSQQGPTQETQYF. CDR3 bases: TGTGCCAGCAGCCAACAGGGGCCCACTCAAGAGACCCAGTACTTC.